The 31 T cell receptor beta chains below all came from one sample that was sequenced in a study of T cell changes during pregnancy in multiple sclerosis. The assay was immunoSEQ multiplex PCR, and TCRdb's table has in-frame clones only and misses some. The sample includes roughly 110,000 clones, around 93% seen only once; the top ten take roughly 0.78%. The source material was peripheral blood, sampled in the third trimester of pregnancy. The receptors originated from a female donor in good health, enrolled as a control in a pregnancy study.

This chain joins TRBV4-3 and TRBJ2-4, with a weak D call TRBD1 (6 bases). CDR3 size: 14 residues. Germline loops: CDR1 LGHNA, CDR2 YSLEER. With 0 bases removed from V and 7 bases from J, the gap between germline ends came to 10 bases. The CDR3 region is CASSQDSRGNIQYF. CDR3 sequence (DNA): TGCGCCAGCAGCCAAGATTCAAGGGGGAACATTCAGTACTTC.

The CDR3 coding sequence is TGTGCCAGCAGCCCTTTAGGGGGGGGAAGGCTGTTTTTT. Amino acids: CASSPLGGGRLFF. This chain links TRBV11-2 with TRBJ1-4, with D possibly being TRBD1 (6 bases). The length of the CDR3 is 13 residues. CDR1 is SGHAT and CDR2 is FQNNGV in the germline V gene. V was trimmed by 5 bases and J by 14 bases, leaving 18 bases between them.

This clone appeared once. The V and J genes are TRBV6-1 and TRBJ2-7; TRBD1 matches 7 bases. The V gene's germline CDR1 is MNHNS and CDR2 SASEGT. V shed 6 bases and J 2 bases; nucleotides not matched to a gene: 4. The CDR3 extends over 13 amino acids. The chain's CDR3 is CASRPGTAYEQYF. Here the CDR3 DNA reads TGTGCCAGCAGGCCAGGGACAGCCTACGAGCAGTACTTC.

The chain joins TRBV4-1 to TRBJ1-3, with a weak D call TRBD1 (5 bases). Germline CDR1 and CDR2: MGHRA and YSYEKL. This CDR3 region has 15 residues. Trimming cost V 5 bases and J 0 bases, with 11 bases left between them. Here the CDR3 DNA reads TGCGCCAGCAGCTCGCGACAGATCTCTGGAAACACCATATATTTT. Protein sequence: CASSSRQISGNTIYF.

This clone turned up a few times. CDR3 residues: CASRGQGLGGETQYF. In nucleotides, the CDR3 is TGTGCCAGCAGAGGGCAGGGCCTGGGAGGAGAGACCCAGTACTTC. The chain employs TRBV2 and TRBJ2-5; D might be TRBD2 (6 bases). Per germline, CDR1 SNHLY and CDR2 FYNNEI. This CDR3 is 15 amino acids long. V lost 6 bases to trimming and J lost 4 bases, with 18 bases between them.

This CDR3 reads CASSEGSNYGYTF. The CDR3 DNA follows: TGTGCCAGCAGTGAGGGCAGCAACTATGGCTACACCTTC. The chain combines TRBV2 with TRBJ1-2; D is unresolved. The CDR3 consists of 13 residues. From germline, CDR1 is SNHLY and CDR2 FYNNEI. V lost 3 bases to trimming and J lost 2 bases, with 7 bases between them.

The rearrangement joins TRBV19 to TRBJ1-6, with TRBD1 matching 9 bases. CDR1 LNHDA and CDR2 SQIVND come from the germline V gene (reference sequence). The CDR3 has 15 residues. V trimming: 5 bases; J trimming: 9 bases; junction bases outside the gene matches: 8. Here the CDR3 reads CASSPPGQGVSPLHF. The CDR3 DNA is TGTGCCAGTAGTCCACCGGGACAGGGTGTTTCACCCCTCCACTTT. Supplemented by reference TRBV19 and TRBJ1-6, the full variable domain reads DGGITQSPKYLFRKEGQNVTLSCEQNLNHDAMYWYRQDPGQGLRLIYYSQIVNDFQKGDIAEGYSVSREKKESFPLTVTSAQKNPTAFYLCASSPPGQGVSPLHFGNGTRLTVT.

Only a few counts were recorded for this clone. The chain is built from TRBV5-4 and TRBJ2-3; D gene ambiguous. Germline V gene lookup returns CDR1 SGHNT and CDR2 YYREEE (reference sequence). CDR3 length: 14 amino acids. V was cut by 4 bases and J by 0 bases, with 9 bases left in between. The CDR3 bases are TGTGCCAGCAGCGGCAGATTTAGCACAGATACGCAGTATTTT. This translates into CASSGRFSTDTQYF.

The chain joins TRBV15 to TRBJ2-3, with 9 positions matching TRBD1. Germline V CDR1 and CDR2: LNHNV, YYDKDF (reference sequence). V lost 4 bases and J lost 2; bases outside the gene matches: 7. The CDR3 loop spans 16 amino acids. CDR3 amino acids: CATSIGTGRDTDTQYF. As DNA, the CDR3 is TGTGCCACCAGCATAGGGACAGGGAGAGACACAGATACGCAGTATTTT.

The chain recombines TRBV5-4 with TRBJ1-2; unclear D gene. The V end was cut by 0 bases, the J end by 5 bases, with 5 bases between. The CDR3 has 12 amino acids. CDR1 SGHNT and CDR2 YYREEE come from the germline V gene (reference sequence). CDR3 DNA sequence: TGTGCCAGCAGCTTGGCCCGGTATGGCTACACCTTC. Translation gives CASSLARYGYTF.

The rearrangement joins TRBV5-6 to TRBJ1-1, with 9 bases fitting TRBD1. With 3 bases clipped from V and 8 bases from J, the junction kept 11 bases outside the gene matches. Germline CDR1 SGHDT, CDR2 YYEEEE. The CDR3 spans 15 residues. CDR3 in DNA: TGTGCCAGCAGCTATACAGGGGGCCCGCCTCCAGAAGCTTTCTTT. It codes for CASSYTGGPPPEAFF. The full variable domain, completed using reference TRBV5-6 and TRBJ1-1, is DAGVTQSPTHLIKTRGQQVTLRCSPKSGHDTVSWYQQALGQGPQFIFQYYEEEERQRGNFPDRFSGHQFPNYSSELNVNALLLGDSALYLCASSYTGGPPPEAFFGQGTRLTVV.

This chain links TRBV6-5 with TRBJ1-4; a possible D gene is TRBD1 (5 bases). Germline V CDR1 and CDR2: MNHEY, SVGAGI. The CDR3 consists of 15 residues. V was cut by 4 bases and J by 7 bases, with 16 bases left in between. This CDR3 is CASSWDGGLSEKLFF. CDR3 coding DNA: TGTGCCAGCAGTTGGGATGGGGGGTTGAGTGAAAAACTGTTTTTT.

The rearrangement uses TRBV6-1 and TRBJ1-2; 7 bases match TRBD1. The germline V gene has CDR1 MNHNS and CDR2 SASEGT. Trimming took 2 bases from V and 6 from J; bases not matched to a gene: 3. The length of the CDR3 is 13 residues. The CDR3 region has the DNA TGTGCCAGCAGTGAACAGACAGGGAATGGCTACACCTTC. This translates into CASSEQTGNGYTF.

The V call is TRBV19, the J call TRBJ2-7; weak D call: TRBD2 (6 bases). Trimming took off 2 bases at V and 5 bases at J, with 16 bases between the two ends. CDR3 length equals 15 residues. The germline gives CDR1 LNHDA, CDR2 SQIVND (reference sequence). CDR3 nucleotides: TGTGCCAGTAGTATATGGGCTCGGGGGACCGACGAGCAGTACTTC. It is translated as CASSIWARGTDEQYF.

The CDR3 sequence: CASSLYRTGRNTEAFF. DNA for the CDR3: TGTGCCAGCAGCTTGTATCGGACAGGGAGGAACACTGAAGCTTTCTTT. The chain has TRBV5-6 and TRBJ1-1; 8 nucleotides agree with TRBD1. CDR1 is SGHDT and CDR2 is YYEEEE in the germline V gene. V shed 1 base and J 1 base; nucleotides not matched to a gene: 6. This CDR3 spans 16 amino acids.

The chain carries TRBV11-2 and TRBJ2-3, with D unclear. Germline CDR1 and CDR2: SGHAT and FQNNGV. CDR3 length: 11 residues. V was trimmed by 4 bases and J by 3 bases, leaving 2 bases between them. The CDR3 region is CASSSTDTQYF. The CDR3 DNA reads as TGTGCCAGCAGCTCTACAGATACGCAGTATTTT.

The chain has TRBV19 and TRBJ1-1; 8 bases fit TRBD1. After removal of 6 bases from V and 5 bases from J, the junction contained 8 bases not matched to a gene. CDR3 length: 14 amino acids. From germline, CDR1 is LNHDA and CDR2 SQIVND (reference sequence). CDR3: CASRETGVLTEAFF. DNA for the CDR3: TGTGCCAGTAGAGAGACAGGGGTTTTGACTGAAGCTTTCTTT.

V gene TRBV27 combines with J gene TRBJ2-4; D is possibly TRBD1 (5 bases). This CDR3 has 16 residues. Deletions cut 2 bases from V and 0 bases from J, with 11 bases between. Germline assignment: CDR1 MNHEY and CDR2 SMNVEV (reference sequence). The CDR3 spells CASSLGASVAKNIQYF. CDR3 nucleotides: TGTGCCAGCAGTTTAGGGGCTAGTGTAGCCAAAAACATTCAGTACTTC.

V gene TRBV5-4 combines with J gene TRBJ2-2; D unclear. This CDR3 region has 13 residues. V lost 2 bases, J lost 7 bases, and 9 bases lay in between. The germline V gene has CDR1 SGHNT and CDR2 YYREEE (reference sequence). The DNA for the CDR3 is TGTGCCAGCAGCTTCGCCGCCTACGGGGAGCTGTTTTTT. Its translation: CASSFAAYGELFF.

The chain combines TRBV19 with TRBJ1-6; D is possibly TRBD1 (6 bases). V was cut by 9 bases and J by 10 bases, with 13 bases left in between. The CDR3 totals 12 residues. The V gene's germline CDR1 is LNHDA and CDR2 SQIVND (reference sequence). The chain's CDR3 is CASRQARSPLHF. Here the CDR3 DNA reads TGTGCCAGCCGACAGGCGCGATCACCCCTCCACTTT. Full variable domain (rest looked up from reference TRBV19 and TRBJ1-6): DGGITQSPKYLFRKEGQNVTLSCEQNLNHDAMYWYRQDPGQGLRLIYYSQIVNDFQKGDIAEGYSVSREKKESFPLTVTSAQKNPTAFYLCASRQARSPLHFGNGTRLTVT.

This chain connects TRBV27 to TRBJ2-7, with 7 bases fitting TRBD1. The CDR3 has 15 amino acids. Germline trimming cut 1 base from V and 3 bases from J; bases unmatched to any gene: 6. CDR1 and CDR2 (germline): MNHEY, SMNVEV (reference sequence). CDR3 loop: CASSLFAQGVYEQYF. For the CDR3, the DNA is TGTGCCAGCAGTTTATTTGCGCAGGGGGTCTACGAGCAGTACTTC.

The gene calls are TRBV6-5 and TRBJ1-1; TRBD1 aligns across 8 bases. The CDR3 spans 15 residues. Per germline, CDR1 MNHEY and CDR2 SVGAGI. The V and J ends lost 5 bases and 5 bases, in that order; junction bases with no gene match: 10. In DNA form, the CDR3 reads TGTGCCAGCAGTCCCCGGACAGGGTATAGGACTGAAGCTTTCTTT. Its protein product is CASSPRTGYRTEAFF.

The chain combines TRBV30 with TRBJ1-1; TRBD1 is a possible D gene (5 bases). With 2 bases removed from V and 0 bases from J, the gap between germline ends came to 13 bases. There are 15 residues in the CDR3. Germline loops: CDR1 GTSNPN, CDR2 SVGIG (reference sequence). The CDR3: CAWSRRGQLNTEAFF. DNA of the CDR3: TGTGCCTGGAGTCGTAGGGGCCAGTTGAACACTGAAGCTTTCTTT.

The CDR3 sequence is CASSFSGTGGTGNTIYF. The CDR3 DNA is TGTGCCAGCAGTTTTTCCGGGACAGGGGGAACTGGAAACACCATATATTTT. The chain carries TRBV27 and TRBJ1-3; TRBD1 matches at 11 bases. Trimming cost V 3 bases and J 2 bases; bases outside gene matches: 6. This CDR3 spans 17 amino acids. Germline assignment: CDR1 MNHEY and CDR2 SMNVEV (reference sequence).

This rearrangement joins TRBV7-9 to TRBJ1-6; tentative D call: TRBD1 (5 bases). This CDR3 has 14 amino acids. Trimming took 0 bases from V and 6 from J, leaving 6 bases between them. CDR1 SEHNR and CDR2 FQNEAQ come from the germline V gene (reference sequence). The CDR3 DNA sequence: TGTGCCAGCAGCTTAGCAGGGGCTAATTCACCCCTCCACTTT. Its translation: CASSLAGANSPLHF.

The V and J genes are TRBV7-8 and TRBJ1-3; 9 nucleotides line up with TRBD1. Germline V gene data show CDR1 as SGHVS and CDR2 as FQNEAQ. This CDR3 has 15 amino acids. J was trimmed by 2 bases and V by 5 bases; bases with no gene match: 4. CDR3 sequence reads: CASSQTGGTGNTIYF. Written as DNA, the CDR3 is TGTGCCAGCAGCCAAACAGGGGGCACTGGAAACACCATATATTTT. Looking up the rest from reference TRBV7-8 and TRBJ1-3 gives the full variable domain: GAGVSQSPRYKVAKRGQDVALRCDPISGHVSLFWYQQALGQGPEFLTYFQNEAQLDKSGLPSDRFFAERPEGSVSTLKIQRTQQEDSAVYLCASSQTGGTGNTIYFGEGSWLTVV.

The rearrangement uses TRBV30 and TRBJ2-1, with a weak D call TRBD1 (7 bases). Germline-derived CDR1 and CDR2 are GTSNPN and SVGIG (reference sequence). The CDR3 spans 14 residues. Trimming left V 4 bases short and J 8 bases short, with 18 bases between. The CDR3 spells CAWMTRGEWYEQFF. The DNA for the CDR3 is TGTGCCTGGATGACCAGGGGGGAATGGTATGAGCAGTTCTTC.

This sequence joins TRBV27 and TRBJ1-2; possibly TRBD1 for D (6 bases). Trimming shortened V by 2 bases and J by 7 bases, and 14 bases separated the two germline ends. Germline values: CDR1 MNHEY, CDR2 SMNVEV (reference sequence). The CDR3 consists of 14 residues. CDR3 residues: CASSLRGGAVGYTF. Here the CDR3 DNA reads TGTGCCAGCAGTTTACGGGGGGGGGCGGTTGGCTACACCTTC.

This clone came up many times. J is TRBJ2-7 and V is TRBV4-2; tentative D call: TRBD1 (6 bases). The CDR3 extends over 15 amino acids. Germline CDR1 LGHNA, CDR2 YNFKEQ. With 0 bases removed from V and 0 bases from J, the gap between germline ends came to 9 bases. The CDR3 DNA sequence: TGTGCCAGCAGCCAAGATCCGACAGGCTCCTACGAGCAGTACTTC. It yields the protein CASSQDPTGSYEQYF.

V is TRBV6-1 and J is TRBJ2-7; maybe TRBD2 (6 bases). Germline V gene sequence: CDR1 MNHNS, CDR2 SASEGT. Trimming shortened V by 8 bases and J by 3 bases, and 20 bases separated the two germline ends. CDR3 length: 15 residues. The CDR3 nucleotides are TGTGCCAGCGGGGACTTCCACATATCTATCTACGAGCAGTACTTC. Protein: CASGDFHISIYEQYF.

This chain uses TRBV11-1 with TRBJ2-3; D ambiguous. This CDR3 is 12 amino acids long. Germline CDR1 reads SGHAT; CDR2 reads FQDESV (reference sequence). The V end was cut by 6 bases, the J end by 5 bases, with 9 bases between. CDR3 DNA sequence: TGTGCCAGCAGTCCCCAGTTAGATACGCAGTATTTT. Its translation is CASSPQLDTQYF.